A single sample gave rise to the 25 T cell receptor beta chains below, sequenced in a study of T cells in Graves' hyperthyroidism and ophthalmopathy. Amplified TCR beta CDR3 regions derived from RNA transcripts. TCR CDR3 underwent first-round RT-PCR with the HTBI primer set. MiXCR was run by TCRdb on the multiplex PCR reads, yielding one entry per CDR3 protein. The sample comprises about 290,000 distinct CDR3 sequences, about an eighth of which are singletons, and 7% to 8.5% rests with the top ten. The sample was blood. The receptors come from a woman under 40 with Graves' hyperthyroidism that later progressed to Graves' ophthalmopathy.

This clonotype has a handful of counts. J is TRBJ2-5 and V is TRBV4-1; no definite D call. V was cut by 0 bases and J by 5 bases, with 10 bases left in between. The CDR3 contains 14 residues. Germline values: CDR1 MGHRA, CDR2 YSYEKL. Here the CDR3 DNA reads TGCGCCAGCAGCCAAGACCCCCAATCCGAGACCCAGTACTTC. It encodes CASSQDPQSETQYF.

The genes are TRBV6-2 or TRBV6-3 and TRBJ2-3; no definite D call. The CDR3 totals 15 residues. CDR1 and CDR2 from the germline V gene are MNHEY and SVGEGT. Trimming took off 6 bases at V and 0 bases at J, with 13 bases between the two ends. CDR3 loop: CASRRIHHSTDTQYF. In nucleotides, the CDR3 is TGTGCCAGCAGACGAATACACCATAGCACAGATACGCAGTATTTT.

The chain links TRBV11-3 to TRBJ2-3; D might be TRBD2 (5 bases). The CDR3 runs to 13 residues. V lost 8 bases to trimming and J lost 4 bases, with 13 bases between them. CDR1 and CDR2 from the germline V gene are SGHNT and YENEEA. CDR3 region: CASGSAGSDTQYF. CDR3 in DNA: TGTGCCAGCGGCTCGGCGGGTTCAGATACGCAGTATTTT.

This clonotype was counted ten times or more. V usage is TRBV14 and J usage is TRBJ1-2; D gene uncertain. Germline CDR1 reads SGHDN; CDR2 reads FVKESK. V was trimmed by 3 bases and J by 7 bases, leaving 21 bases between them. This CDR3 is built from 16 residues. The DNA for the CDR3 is TGTGCCAGCAGCCACAGTGGCATAGGGAAAAGTCCTGGCTACACCTTC. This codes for CASSHSGIGKSPGYTF.

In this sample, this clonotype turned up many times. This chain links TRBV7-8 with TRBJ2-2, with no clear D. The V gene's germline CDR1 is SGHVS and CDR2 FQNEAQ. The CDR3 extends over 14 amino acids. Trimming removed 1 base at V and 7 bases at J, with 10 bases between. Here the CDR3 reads CASSLVKVGGELFF. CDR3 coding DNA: TGTGCCAGCAGCTTAGTGAAGGTCGGCGGGGAGCTGTTTTTT.

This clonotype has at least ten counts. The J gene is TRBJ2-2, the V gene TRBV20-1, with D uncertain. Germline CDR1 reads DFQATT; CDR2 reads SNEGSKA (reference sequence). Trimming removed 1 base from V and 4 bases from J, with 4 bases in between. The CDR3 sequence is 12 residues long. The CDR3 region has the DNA TGCAGTGCTAGAGCGATCACCGGGGAGCTGTTTTTT. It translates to CSARAITGELFF.

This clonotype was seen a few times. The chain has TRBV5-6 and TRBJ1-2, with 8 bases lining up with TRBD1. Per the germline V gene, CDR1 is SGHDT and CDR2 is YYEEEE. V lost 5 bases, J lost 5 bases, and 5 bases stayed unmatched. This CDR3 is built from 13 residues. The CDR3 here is CASRRQGPYGYTF. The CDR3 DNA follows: TGTGCCAGCAGACGACAGGGGCCGTATGGCTACACCTTC.

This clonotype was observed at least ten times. DNA of the CDR3: TGCAGTGCTAGACAAGACAGGGTTGCAGATACGCAGTATTTT. Translation gives CSARQDRVADTQYF. J is TRBJ2-3 and V is TRBV20-1, with 7 nucleotides matching TRBD1. Germline V lookup: CDR1 DFQATT, CDR2 SNEGSKA (reference sequence). V lost 2 bases and J lost 4; bases outside the gene matches: 6. There are 14 residues in the CDR3.

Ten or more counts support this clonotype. The CDR3 protein is CASSPGAAEAGGYTF. CDR3 nucleotides: TGTGCCAGCAGCCCAGGAGCAGCGGAAGCGGGGGGCTACACCTTC. The chain joins TRBV11-2 to TRBJ1-2; D gene ambiguous. The CDR3 sequence is 15 residues long. V lost 5 bases, J lost 8 bases, and 21 bases lay in between. Germline-derived CDR1 and CDR2 are SGHAT and FQNNGV.

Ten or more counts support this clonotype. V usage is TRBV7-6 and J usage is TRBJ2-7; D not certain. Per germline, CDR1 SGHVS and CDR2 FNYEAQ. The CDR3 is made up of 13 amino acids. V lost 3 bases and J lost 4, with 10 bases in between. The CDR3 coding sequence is TGTGCCAGCAGCTTTAATGTAGGATACGAGCAGTACTTC. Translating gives CASSFNVGYEQYF.

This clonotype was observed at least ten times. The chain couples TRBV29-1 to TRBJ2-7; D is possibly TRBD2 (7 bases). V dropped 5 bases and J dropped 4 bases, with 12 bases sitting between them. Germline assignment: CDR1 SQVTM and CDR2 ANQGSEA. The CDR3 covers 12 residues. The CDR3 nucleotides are TGCAGCGTTCTTAGGGGGGGGTACGAGCAGTACTTC. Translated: CSVLRGGYEQYF.

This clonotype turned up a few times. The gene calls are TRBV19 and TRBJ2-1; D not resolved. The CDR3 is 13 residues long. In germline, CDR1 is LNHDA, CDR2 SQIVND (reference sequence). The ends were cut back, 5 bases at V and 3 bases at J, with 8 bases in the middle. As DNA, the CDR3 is TGTGCCAGTAGTCGGGTAGTCTACAATGAGCAGTTCTTC. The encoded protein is CASSRVVYNEQFF. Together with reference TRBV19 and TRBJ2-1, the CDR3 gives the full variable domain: DGGITQSPKYLFRKEGQNVTLSCEQNLNHDAMYWYRQDPGQGLRLIYYSQIVNDFQKGDIAEGYSVSREKKESFPLTVTSAQKNPTAFYLCASSRVVYNEQFFGPGTRLTVL.

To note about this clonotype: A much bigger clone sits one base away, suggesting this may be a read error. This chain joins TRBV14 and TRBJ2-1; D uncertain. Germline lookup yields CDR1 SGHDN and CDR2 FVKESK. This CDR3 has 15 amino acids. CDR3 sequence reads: CGSSQSANFYNEQFF. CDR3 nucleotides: TGTGGCAGCAGCCAATCTGCGAATTTCTACAATGAGCAGTTCTTC.

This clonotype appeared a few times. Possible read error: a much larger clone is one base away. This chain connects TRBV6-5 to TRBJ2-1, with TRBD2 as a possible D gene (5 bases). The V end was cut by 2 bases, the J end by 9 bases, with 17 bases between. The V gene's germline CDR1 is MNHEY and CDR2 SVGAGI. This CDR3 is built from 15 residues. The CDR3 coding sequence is TGTGCCAGCAGTTACGGGTTCGTTGCGGGCAGTGAGCAGTTCTTC. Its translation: CASSYGFVAGSEQFF.

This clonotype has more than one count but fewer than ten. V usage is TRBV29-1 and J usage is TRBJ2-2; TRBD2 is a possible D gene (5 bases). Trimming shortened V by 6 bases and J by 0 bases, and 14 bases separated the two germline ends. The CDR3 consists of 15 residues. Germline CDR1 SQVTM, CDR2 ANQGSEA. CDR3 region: CSVNVEEANTGELFF. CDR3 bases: TGCAGCGTCAACGTGGAGGAGGCGAACACCGGGGAGCTGTTTTTT.

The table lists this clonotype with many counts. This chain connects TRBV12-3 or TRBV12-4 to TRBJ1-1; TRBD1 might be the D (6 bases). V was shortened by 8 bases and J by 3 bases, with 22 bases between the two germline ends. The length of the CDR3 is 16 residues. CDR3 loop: CASALGRANRDTEAFF. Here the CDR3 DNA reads TGTGCCAGCGCTTTGGGCCGGGCCAACAGGGACACTGAAGCTTTCTTT.

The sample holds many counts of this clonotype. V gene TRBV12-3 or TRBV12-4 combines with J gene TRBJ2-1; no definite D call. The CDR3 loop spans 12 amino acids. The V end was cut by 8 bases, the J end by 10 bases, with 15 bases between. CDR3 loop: CASGLRADEQFF. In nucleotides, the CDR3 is TGTGCCAGCGGGTTAAGGGCAGACGAGCAGTTCTTC.

The CDR3 DNA reads as TGCGCCAGCAGCCAAGAAAGTGTGTCAAACTACAATGAGCAGTTCTTC. Protein product: CASSQESVSNYNEQFF. The chain is built from TRBV4-3 and TRBJ2-1; the D is unclear. The CDR3 is made up of 16 amino acids. CDR1 is LGHNA, CDR2 YSLEER, per germline. The V end was cut by 0 bases, the J end by 3 bases, with 12 bases between.

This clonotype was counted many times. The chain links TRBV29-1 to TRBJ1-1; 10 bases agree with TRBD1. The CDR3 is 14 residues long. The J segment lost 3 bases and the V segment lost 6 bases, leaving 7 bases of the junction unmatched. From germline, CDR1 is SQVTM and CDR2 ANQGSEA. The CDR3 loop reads CSVMGTGEDTEAFF. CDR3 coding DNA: TGCAGCGTCATGGGGACAGGGGAGGACACTGAAGCTTTCTTT.

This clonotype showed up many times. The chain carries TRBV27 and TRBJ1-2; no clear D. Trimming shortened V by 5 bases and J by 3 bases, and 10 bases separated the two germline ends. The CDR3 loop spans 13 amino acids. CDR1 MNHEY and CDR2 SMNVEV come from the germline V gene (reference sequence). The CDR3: CASSPQRYYGYTF. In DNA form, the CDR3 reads TGTGCCAGCAGTCCCCAGAGGTACTATGGCTACACCTTC.

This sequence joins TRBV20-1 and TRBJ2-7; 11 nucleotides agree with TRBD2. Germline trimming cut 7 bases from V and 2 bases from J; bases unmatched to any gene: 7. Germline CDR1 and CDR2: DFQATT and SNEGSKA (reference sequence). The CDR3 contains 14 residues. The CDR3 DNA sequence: TGCAGTGGCTCCGGGACTAGCGGTACCTACGAGCAGTACTTC. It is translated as CSGSGTSGTYEQYF.

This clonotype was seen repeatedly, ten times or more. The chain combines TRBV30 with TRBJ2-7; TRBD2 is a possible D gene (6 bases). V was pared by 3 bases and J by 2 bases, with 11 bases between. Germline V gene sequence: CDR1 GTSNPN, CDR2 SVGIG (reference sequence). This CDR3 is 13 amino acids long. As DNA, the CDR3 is TGTGCCTGGAGGGCTAGCGTAACCTACGAGCAGTACTTC. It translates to CAWRASVTYEQYF.

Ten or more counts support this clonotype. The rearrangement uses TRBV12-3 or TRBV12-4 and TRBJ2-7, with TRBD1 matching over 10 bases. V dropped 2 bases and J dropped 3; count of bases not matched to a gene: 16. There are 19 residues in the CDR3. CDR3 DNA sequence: TGTGCCAGCAGTTTACGCATCTTCGTTGGGACAGGGGAACTCTACGAGCAGTACTTC. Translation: CASSLRIFVGTGELYEQYF.

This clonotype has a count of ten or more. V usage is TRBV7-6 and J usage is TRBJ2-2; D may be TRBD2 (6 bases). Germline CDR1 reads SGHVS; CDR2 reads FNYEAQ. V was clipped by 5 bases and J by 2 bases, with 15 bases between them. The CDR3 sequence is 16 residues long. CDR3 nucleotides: TGTGCCAGCAGCGGGGTCCCTAGCGCTAACACCGGGGAGCTGTTTTTT. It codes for CASSGVPSANTGELFF.

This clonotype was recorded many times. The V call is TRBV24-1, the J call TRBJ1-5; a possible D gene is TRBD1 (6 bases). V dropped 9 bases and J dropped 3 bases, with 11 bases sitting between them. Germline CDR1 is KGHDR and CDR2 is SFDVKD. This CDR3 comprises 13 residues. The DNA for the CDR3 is TGTGCCACCCGGGGGGGGCACAATCAGCCCCAGCATTTT. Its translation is CATRGGHNQPQHF.